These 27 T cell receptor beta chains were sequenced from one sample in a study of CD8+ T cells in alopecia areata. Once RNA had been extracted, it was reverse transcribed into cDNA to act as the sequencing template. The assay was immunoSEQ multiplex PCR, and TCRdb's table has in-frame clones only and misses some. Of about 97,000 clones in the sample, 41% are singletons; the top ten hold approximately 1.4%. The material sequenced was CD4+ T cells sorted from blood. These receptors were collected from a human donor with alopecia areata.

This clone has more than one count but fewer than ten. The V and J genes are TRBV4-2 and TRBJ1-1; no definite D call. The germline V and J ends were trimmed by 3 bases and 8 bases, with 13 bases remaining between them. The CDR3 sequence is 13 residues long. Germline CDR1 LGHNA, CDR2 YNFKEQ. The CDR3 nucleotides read TGTGCCAGCAGCCACCGAGAGCCTGTAGAAGCTTTCTTT. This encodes CASSHREPVEAFF.

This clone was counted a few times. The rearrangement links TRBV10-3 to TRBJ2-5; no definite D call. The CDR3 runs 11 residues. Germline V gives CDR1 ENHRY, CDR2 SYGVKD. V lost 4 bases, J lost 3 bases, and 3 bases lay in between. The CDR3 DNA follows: TGTGCCATCAGTGTAGAAGAGACCCAGTACTTC. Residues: CAISVEETQYF.

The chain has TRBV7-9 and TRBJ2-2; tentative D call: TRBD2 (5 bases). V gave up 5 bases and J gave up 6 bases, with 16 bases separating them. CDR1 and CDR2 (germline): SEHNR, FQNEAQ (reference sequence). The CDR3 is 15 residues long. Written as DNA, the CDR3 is TGTGCCAGCAGCCGAGGAACGGGGTTAGCCGGGGAGCTGTTTTTT. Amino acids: CASSRGTGLAGELFF.

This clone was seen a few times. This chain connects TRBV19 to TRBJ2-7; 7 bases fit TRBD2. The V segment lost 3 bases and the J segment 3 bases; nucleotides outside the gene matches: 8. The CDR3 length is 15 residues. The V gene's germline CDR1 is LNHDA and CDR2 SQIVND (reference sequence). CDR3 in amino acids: CASSIQQGGYYEQYF. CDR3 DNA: TGTGCCAGTAGTATCCAGCAGGGAGGGTACTACGAGCAGTACTTC.

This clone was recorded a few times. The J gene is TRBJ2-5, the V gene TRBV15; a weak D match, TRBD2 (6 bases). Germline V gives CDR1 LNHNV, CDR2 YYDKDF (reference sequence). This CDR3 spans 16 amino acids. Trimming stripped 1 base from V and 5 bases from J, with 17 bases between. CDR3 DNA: TGTGCCACCAGCAGAGTCGGATACTCCGGAGGGGAGACCCAGTACTTC. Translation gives CATSRVGYSGGETQYF.

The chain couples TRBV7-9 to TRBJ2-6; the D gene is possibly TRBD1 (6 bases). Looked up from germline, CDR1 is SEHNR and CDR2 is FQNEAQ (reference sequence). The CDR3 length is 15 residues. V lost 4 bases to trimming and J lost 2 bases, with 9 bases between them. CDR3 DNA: TGTGCCAGCAGCTCTCGGGACACTGGGGCCAACGTCCTGACTTTC. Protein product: CASSSRDTGANVLTF.

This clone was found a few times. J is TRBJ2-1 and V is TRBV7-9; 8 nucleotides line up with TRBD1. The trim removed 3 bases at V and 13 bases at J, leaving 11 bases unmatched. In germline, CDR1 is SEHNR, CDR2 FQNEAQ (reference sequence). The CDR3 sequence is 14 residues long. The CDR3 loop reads CASSLYGGQDPQFF. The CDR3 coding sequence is TGTGCCAGCAGCTTGTATGGGGGACAGGATCCACAGTTCTTC.

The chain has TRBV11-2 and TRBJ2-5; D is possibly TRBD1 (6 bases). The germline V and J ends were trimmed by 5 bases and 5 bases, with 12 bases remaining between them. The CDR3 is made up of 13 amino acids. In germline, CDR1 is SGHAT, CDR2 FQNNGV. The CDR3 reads CASSRGQYETQYF. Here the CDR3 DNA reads TGTGCCAGCAGCCGCGGACAGTATGAGACCCAGTACTTC.

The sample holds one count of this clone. CDR3 bases: TGTGCCTGGAGAGTAGCGGTTCGAAGGGAGCAGTACTTC. Translated: CAWRVAVRREQYF. V is TRBV30 and J is TRBJ2-7, with D possibly matching TRBD2 (6 bases). Per the germline V gene, CDR1 is GTSNPN and CDR2 is SVGIG (reference sequence). Trimming stripped 3 bases from V and 7 bases from J, with 16 bases between. The CDR3 is made up of 13 amino acids.

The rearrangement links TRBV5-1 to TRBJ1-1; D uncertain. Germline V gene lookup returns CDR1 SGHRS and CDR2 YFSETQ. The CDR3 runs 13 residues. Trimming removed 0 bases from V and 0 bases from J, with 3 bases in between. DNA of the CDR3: TGCGCCAGCAGCTTGGTCGTGAACACTGAAGCTTTCTTT. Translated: CASSLVVNTEAFF.

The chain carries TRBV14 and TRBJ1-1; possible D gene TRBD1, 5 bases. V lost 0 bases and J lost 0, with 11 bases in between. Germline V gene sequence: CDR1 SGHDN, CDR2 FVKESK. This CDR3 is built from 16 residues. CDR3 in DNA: TGTGCCAGCAGCCAAGATTGGGGGAACATGAACACTGAAGCTTTCTTT. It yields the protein CASSQDWGNMNTEAFF. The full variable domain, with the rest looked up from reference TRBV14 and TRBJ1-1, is EAGVTQFPSHSVIEKGQTVTLRCDPISGHDNLYWYRRVMGKEIKFLLHFVKESKQDESGMPNNRFLAERTGGTYSTLKVQPAELEDSGVYFCASSQDWGNMNTEAFFGQGTRLTVV.

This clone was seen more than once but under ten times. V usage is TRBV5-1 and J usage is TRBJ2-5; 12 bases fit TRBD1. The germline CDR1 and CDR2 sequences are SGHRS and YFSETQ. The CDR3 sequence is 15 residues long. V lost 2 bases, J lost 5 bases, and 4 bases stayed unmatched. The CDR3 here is CASSFGTGGLETQYF. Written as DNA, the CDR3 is TGCGCCAGCAGCTTTGGGACAGGGGGCCTGGAGACCCAGTACTTC.

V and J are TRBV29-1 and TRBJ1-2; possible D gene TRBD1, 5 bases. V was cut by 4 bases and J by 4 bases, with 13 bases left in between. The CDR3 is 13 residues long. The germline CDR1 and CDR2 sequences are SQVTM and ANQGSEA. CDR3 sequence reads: CSVALDRRYGYTF. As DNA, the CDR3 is TGCAGCGTTGCCCTCGACAGACGCTATGGCTACACCTTC. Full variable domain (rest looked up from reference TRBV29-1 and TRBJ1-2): SAVISQKPSRDICQRGTSLTIQCQVDSQVTMMFWYRQQPGQSLTLIATANQGSEATYESGFVIDKFPISRPNLTFSTLTVSNMSPEDSSIYLCSVALDRRYGYTFGSGTRLTVV.

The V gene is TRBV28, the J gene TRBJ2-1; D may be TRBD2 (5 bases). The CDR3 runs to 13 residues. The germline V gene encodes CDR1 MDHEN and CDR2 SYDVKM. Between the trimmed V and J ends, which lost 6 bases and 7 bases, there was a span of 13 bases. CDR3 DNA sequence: TGTGCCAGCAGCCTCGAGGGCCTAAATGAGCAGTTCTTC. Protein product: CASSLEGLNEQFF.

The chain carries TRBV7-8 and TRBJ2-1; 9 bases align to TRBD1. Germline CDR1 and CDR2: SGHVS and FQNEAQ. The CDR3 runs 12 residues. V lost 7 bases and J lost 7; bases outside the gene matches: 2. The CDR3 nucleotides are TGTGCCAGCAAAGACAGGGGGAATGAGCAGTTCTTC. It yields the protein CASKDRGNEQFF.

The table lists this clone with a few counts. CDR3 sequence reads: CASSPIDTQYF. The CDR3 DNA follows: TGTGCCAGCTCTCCCATAGATACGCAGTATTTT. The V gene is TRBV18, the J gene TRBJ2-3; D unclear. V lost 6 bases, J lost 5 bases, and 6 bases lay in between. Looked up from germline, CDR1 is KGHSH and CDR2 is LQKENI. The CDR3 is 11 amino acids.

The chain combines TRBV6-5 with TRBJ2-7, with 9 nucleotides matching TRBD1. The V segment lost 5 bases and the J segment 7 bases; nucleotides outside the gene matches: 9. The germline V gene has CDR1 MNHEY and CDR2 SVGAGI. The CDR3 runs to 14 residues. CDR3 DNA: TGTGCCAGCAGTAAACAGGGGGCTGCGTGGGAGCAGTACTTC. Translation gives CASSKQGAAWEQYF.

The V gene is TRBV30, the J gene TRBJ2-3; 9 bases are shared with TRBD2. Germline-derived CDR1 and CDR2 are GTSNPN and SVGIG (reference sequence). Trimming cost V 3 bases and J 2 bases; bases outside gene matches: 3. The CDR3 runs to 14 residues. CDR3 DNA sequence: TGTGCCTGGAGGGAGCGGGGGGCCACAGATACGCAGTATTTT. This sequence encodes CAWRERGATDTQYF.

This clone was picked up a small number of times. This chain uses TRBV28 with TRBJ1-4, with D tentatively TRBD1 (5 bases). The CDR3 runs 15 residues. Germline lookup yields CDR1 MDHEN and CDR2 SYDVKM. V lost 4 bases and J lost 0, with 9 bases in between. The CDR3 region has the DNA TGTGCCAGCAGTTACAGGTCTCCAACTAATGAAAAACTGTTTTTT. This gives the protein CASSYRSPTNEKLFF.

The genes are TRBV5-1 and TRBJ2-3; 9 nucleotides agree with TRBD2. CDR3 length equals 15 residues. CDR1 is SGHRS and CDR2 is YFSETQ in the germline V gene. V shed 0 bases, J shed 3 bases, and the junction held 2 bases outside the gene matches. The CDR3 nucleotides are TGCGCCAGCAGCTTGGTAGCGGGGGAGACAGATACGCAGTATTTT. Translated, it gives CASSLVAGETDTQYF.

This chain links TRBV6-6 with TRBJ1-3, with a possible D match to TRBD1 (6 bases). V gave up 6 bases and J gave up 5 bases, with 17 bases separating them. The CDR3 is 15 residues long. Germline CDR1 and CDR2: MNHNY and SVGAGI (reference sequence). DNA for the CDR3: TGTGCCAGCAGGGGGGCGGGAGACCAGAGAAACACCATATATTTT. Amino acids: CASRGAGDQRNTIYF.

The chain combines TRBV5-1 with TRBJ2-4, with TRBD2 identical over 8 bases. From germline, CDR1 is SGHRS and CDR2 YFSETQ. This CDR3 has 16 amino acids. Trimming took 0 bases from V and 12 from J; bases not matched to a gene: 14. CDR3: CASSLEVGSSGTAQYF. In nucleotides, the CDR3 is TGCGCCAGCAGCTTGGAGGTCGGGAGTAGCGGGACGGCTCAGTACTTC.

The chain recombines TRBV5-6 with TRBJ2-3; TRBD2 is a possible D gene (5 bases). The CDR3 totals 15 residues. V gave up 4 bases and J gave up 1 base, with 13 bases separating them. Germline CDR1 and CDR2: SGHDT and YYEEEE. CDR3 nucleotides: TGTGCCAGCAGCGGATATGCGGGTGGCACAGATACGCAGTATTTT. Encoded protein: CASSGYAGGTDTQYF. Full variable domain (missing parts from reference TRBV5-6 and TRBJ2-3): DAGVTQSPTHLIKTRGQQVTLRCSPKSGHDTVSWYQQALGQGPQFIFQYYEEEERQRGNFPDRFSGHQFPNYSSELNVNALLLGDSALYLCASSGYAGGTDTQYFGPGTRLTVL.

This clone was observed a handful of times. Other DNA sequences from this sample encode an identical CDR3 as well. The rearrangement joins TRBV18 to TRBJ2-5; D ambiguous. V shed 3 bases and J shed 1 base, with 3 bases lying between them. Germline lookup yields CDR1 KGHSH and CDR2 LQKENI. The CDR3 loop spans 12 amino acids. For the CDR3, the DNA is TGTGCCAGCTCACCCTCCCAAGAGACCCAGTACTTC. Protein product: CASSPSQETQYF.

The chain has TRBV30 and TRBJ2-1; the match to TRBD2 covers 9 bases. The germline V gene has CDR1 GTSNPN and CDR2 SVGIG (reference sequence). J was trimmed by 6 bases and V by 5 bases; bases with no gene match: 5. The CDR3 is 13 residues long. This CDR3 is CAWGGLAFNEQFF. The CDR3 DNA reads TGTGCCTGGGGGGGACTAGCTTTCAATGAGCAGTTCTTC.

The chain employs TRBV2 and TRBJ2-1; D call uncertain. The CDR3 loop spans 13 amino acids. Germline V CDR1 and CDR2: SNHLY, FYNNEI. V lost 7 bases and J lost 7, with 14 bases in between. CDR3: CASIPLVTNEQFF. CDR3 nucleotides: TGTGCCAGCATACCCCTAGTTACGAATGAGCAGTTCTTC.

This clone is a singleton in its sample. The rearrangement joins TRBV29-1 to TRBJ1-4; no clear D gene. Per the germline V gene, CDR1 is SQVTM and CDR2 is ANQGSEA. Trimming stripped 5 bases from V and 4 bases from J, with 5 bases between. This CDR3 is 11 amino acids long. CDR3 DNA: TGCAGCGTTCAGTATAATGAAAAACTGTTTTTT. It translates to CSVQYNEKLFF.